The 20 T cell receptor beta chains presented below share a single source sample, sequenced in a study of metastatic and nonmetastatic thyroid tumors. Prior to thyroid surgery, none of the patients had received any treatment. TCRdb re-called the PCR reads via MiXCR. The sample holds around 19,000 clones, approximately 10% seen once. The specimen sequenced was blood. The receptor source for this set is a female donor with papillary thyroid cancer or a benign thyroid nodule (not recorded which). Some clones in this sample may be carry-over from other donors' samples.

This clone occurred a few times. The rearrangement uses TRBV6-1 and TRBJ1-2; 9 bases map to TRBD1. From germline, CDR1 is MNHNS and CDR2 SASEGT. The CDR3 extends over 12 amino acids. V shed 6 bases and J 8 bases; nucleotides not matched to a gene: 4. CDR3 nucleotides: TGTGCCAGCAGCACAGGGGGCTCGGGCTACACCTTC. This translates into CASSTGGSGYTF.

This clone has a handful of counts. The V call is TRBV4-1, the J call TRBJ1-1, with D unresolved. CDR3 size: 13 residues. With 0 bases removed from V and 8 bases from J, the gap between germline ends came to 10 bases. Germline-derived CDR1 and CDR2 are MGHRA and YSYEKL. The CDR3 sequence: CASSQEGLGEAFF. DNA for the CDR3: TGCGCCAGCAGCCAAGAAGGCCTAGGGGAAGCTTTCTTT.

This clone showed up many times. This specimen includes other DNA sequences encoding the same CDR3. This chain uses TRBV2 with TRBJ2-5; 9 bases map to TRBD2. Germline assignment: CDR1 SNHLY and CDR2 FYNNEI. CDR3 length: 15 residues. The trim removed 3 bases at V and 4 bases at J, leaving 6 bases unmatched. This CDR3 is CASSEGAGGGETQYF. Written as DNA, the CDR3 is TGTGCCAGCAGTGAGGGAGCGGGAGGCGGAGAGACCCAGTACTTC.

This clone was observed many times. The genes are TRBV11-2 and TRBJ2-1; TRBD2 agrees at 8 bases. The V gene end was trimmed by 5 bases and the J gene end by 5 bases; junction bases not matched to a gene: 8. The CDR3 runs to 15 residues. CDR1 SGHAT and CDR2 FQNNGV come from the germline V gene. CDR3 DNA sequence: TGTGCCAGCAGCCAGCAACCGGGAGGGGACAATGAGCAGTTCTTC. It encodes CASSQQPGGDNEQFF.

This clone has a handful of counts. This rearrangement joins TRBV6-1 to TRBJ2-5; D is possibly TRBD2 (6 bases). The germline V gene has CDR1 MNHNS and CDR2 SASEGT. Trimming removed 2 bases at V and 9 bases at J, with 19 bases between. The CDR3 loop spans 15 amino acids. The CDR3 reads CASSEWGSQREAQYF. CDR3 coding DNA: TGTGCCAGCAGTGAATGGGGCAGCCAGAGGGAGGCCCAGTACTTC.

Of note for this clone: A junction boundary mismatches the germline segment, possibly from a read error. The rearrangement uses TRBV11-3 and TRBJ2-7; no firm D call. CDR1 SGHNT and CDR2 YENEEA come from the germline V gene. The CDR3 consists of 13 residues. The CDR3 nucleotides are TGTGCCGGCAGCTTAGGACGCAACTACGAGCAGTACTTC. Its translation: CAGSLGRNYEQYF.

This clone was observed at least ten times. The rearrangement uses TRBV7-2 and TRBJ2-5, with D perhaps matching TRBD2 (6 bases). The V and J ends lost 8 bases and 2 bases respectively, with 12 bases between them. CDR3 length: 13 amino acids. Germline V gene lookup returns CDR1 SGHTA and CDR2 FQGNSA. The CDR3, as DNA: TGTGCCAGCTCCGGGAGCCCACAAGAGACCCAGTACTTC. It codes for CASSGSPQETQYF.

This clone occurred many times. This may be a read error: a much more frequent sequence differs by one nucleotide. The chain combines TRBV6-2 or TRBV6-3 with TRBJ2-3; D assignment may be TRBD1 or TRBD2 (5 bases each). CDR1 is MNHEY and CDR2 is SVGEGT in the germline V gene. V was clipped by 4 bases and J by 0 bases, with 14 bases between them. This CDR3 has 16 residues. The CDR3: CASSWRTGPSTDTQYF. CDR3 in DNA: TGTGCCAGCAGTTGGAGAACGGGACCCAGCACAGATACGCAGTATTTT.

V is TRBV7-3 and J is TRBJ2-1, with TRBD2 as a possible D gene (7 bases). CDR1 and CDR2 from the germline V gene are SGHTA and FQGTGA. Trimming pared 1 base from V and 5 bases from J, leaving 12 bases between. This CDR3 spans 15 amino acids. CDR3 loop: CASSLSPGGDNEQFF. The CDR3 DNA follows: TGTGCCAGCAGCTTAAGCCCGGGGGGCGACAATGAGCAGTTCTTC. Based on the CDR3 plus reference TRBV7-3 and TRBJ2-1, the full variable domain is GAGVSQTPSNKVTEKGKYVELRCDPISGHTALYWYRQSLGQGPEFLIYFQGTGAADDSGLPNDRFFAVRPEGSVSTLKIQRTERGDSAVYLCASSLSPGGDNEQFFGPGTRLTVL.

Judged by abundance, this clone is medium-sized. The chain carries TRBV28 and TRBJ1-2; a possible D gene is TRBD1 (5 bases). This CDR3 region has 13 residues. The germline CDR1 and CDR2 sequences are MDHEN and SYDVKM. The V end lost 6 bases, the J end lost 3 bases, and 11 bases lay between the germline ends. CDR3 loop: CASSVRVDYGYTF. The CDR3 region has the DNA TGTGCCAGCAGCGTCAGGGTCGACTATGGCTACACCTTC.

For this clone: The junction and the germline gene differ at one end; a read error may be behind it. V and J are TRBV6-5 and TRBJ1-5; D remains ambiguous. This CDR3 is built from 13 residues. Germline-derived CDR1 and CDR2 are MNHEY and SVGAGI. CDR3 loop: CASSYGLHQPHRF. The CDR3 bases are TGTGCCAGCAGTTACGGGCTACATCAGCCCCATCGTTTT.

This clone has ten or more counts. V usage is TRBV20-1 and J usage is TRBJ2-1; D remains unclear. Germline CDR1 and CDR2: DFQATT and SNEGSKA (reference sequence). V was trimmed by 3 bases and J by 4 bases, leaving 13 bases between them. The CDR3 covers 14 residues. The CDR3 sequence is CSARVDPFYNEQFF. CDR3 nucleotides: TGCAGTGCTAGGGTGGACCCCTTTTACAATGAGCAGTTCTTC.

In this sample, this clone turned up a few times. With a much larger clone just one base away, this may be a read error. This rearrangement joins TRBV7-6 to TRBJ2-5, with 7 bases that match TRBD2. The germline V gene encodes CDR1 SGHVS and CDR2 FNYEAQ. The CDR3 has 14 amino acids. This CDR3 is CPSSHPGPGGTQYF. CDR3 DNA sequence: TGTCCCAGCAGCCATCCGGGACCGGGGGGGACCCAGTACTTC. The whole variable domain, remainder taken from reference TRBV7-6 and TRBJ2-5, is GAGVSQSPRYKVTKRGQDVALRCDPISGHVSLYWYRQALGQGPEFLTYFNYEAQQDKSGLPNDRFSAERPEGSISTLTIQRTEQRDSAMYRCPSSHPGPGGTQYFGPGTRLLVL.

This clone occurred many times. The chain recombines TRBV7-8 with TRBJ2-1, with TRBD2 matching over 8 bases. V shed 2 bases and J 7 bases; nucleotides not matched to a gene: 7. Germline V lookup: CDR1 SGHVS, CDR2 FQNEAQ. The CDR3 has 15 amino acids. The CDR3 loop reads CASSLTGGPINEQFF. DNA for the CDR3: TGTGCCAGCAGCTTAACGGGAGGGCCGATAAATGAGCAGTTCTTC. Supplemented by reference TRBV7-8 and TRBJ2-1, the full variable domain reads GAGVSQSPRYKVAKRGQDVALRCDPISGHVSLFWYQQALGQGPEFLTYFQNEAQLDKSGLPSDRFFAERPEGSVSTLKIQRTQQEDSAVYLCASSLTGGPINEQFFGPGTRLTVL.

This clone was counted only a few times. Additional DNA sequences in this sample encode the identical CDR3. The rearrangement uses TRBV11-2 and TRBJ2-7; 8 bases are shared with TRBD1. The germline V gene encodes CDR1 SGHAT and CDR2 FQNNGV. The CDR3 totals 17 residues. The ends lost 1 base at V and 2 bases at J; junction bases unmatched: 10. Here the CDR3 DNA reads TGTGCCAGCAGCTTAGGGGCAGGGGGCGTAGCCCCCTACGAGCAGTACTTC. It codes for CASSLGAGGVAPYEQYF.

This clone appeared many times. This rearrangement joins TRBV20-1 to TRBJ2-7; D is perhaps TRBD2 (5 bases). This CDR3 contains 14 residues. Germline-derived CDR1 and CDR2 are DFQATT and SNEGSKA (reference sequence). Trimming removed 6 bases from V and 3 bases from J, with 18 bases in between. CDR3 protein: CSAAGVEPRYEQYF. Here the CDR3 DNA reads TGCAGTGCCGCCGGGGTAGAACCGCGCTACGAGCAGTACTTC.

The V call is TRBV20-1, the J call TRBJ1-2; no firm D call. The CDR3 length is 11 residues. Germline assignment: CDR1 DFQATT and CDR2 SNEGSKA (reference sequence). The ends were cut back, 4 bases at V and 8 bases at J, with 11 bases in the middle. The CDR3, as DNA: TGCAGTGCTACACATAGCGGAGGCTACACCTTC. It codes for CSATHSGGYTF.

This clone was seen at least ten times. The chain has TRBV6-2 or TRBV6-3 and TRBJ2-5; D not resolved. With 5 bases removed from V and 2 bases from J, the gap between germline ends came to 12 bases. The CDR3 is 14 amino acids. The germline V gene has CDR1 MNHEY and CDR2 SVGEGT. CDR3 in amino acids: CASSPLPNQETQYF. CDR3 bases: TGTGCCAGCAGTCCCCTCCCGAATCAAGAGACCCAGTACTTC.

This clone was observed at least ten times. V is TRBV20-1 and J is TRBJ2-7; a possible D gene is TRBD1 (6 bases). CDR1 is DFQATT and CDR2 is SNEGSKA in the germline V gene (reference sequence). Trimming left V 4 bases short and J 5 bases short, with 15 bases between. The CDR3 runs to 13 residues. The CDR3 protein is CSAIKDRWDEQYF. The CDR3 DNA reads TGCAGTGCTATCAAAGACAGGTGGGACGAGCAGTACTTC.

This clone was found many times. The V gene is TRBV19, the J gene TRBJ1-5, with TRBD1 matching over 7 bases. Germline CDR1 LNHDA, CDR2 SQIVND (reference sequence). Trimming at V came to 7 bases and at J to 1 base, leaving 4 bases not matched to a gene. The CDR3 is 14 residues long. CDR3 sequence: CASTDRASNQPQHF. The DNA for the CDR3 is TGTGCCAGTACCGACAGGGCCAGCAATCAGCCCCAGCATTTT. The complete variable domain, with remaining parts taken from reference TRBV19 and TRBJ1-5, reads DGGITQSPKYLFRKEGQNVTLSCEQNLNHDAMYWYRQDPGQGLRLIYYSQIVNDFQKGDIAEGYSVSREKKESFPLTVTSAQKNPTAFYLCASTDRASNQPQHFGDGTRLSIL.